Listed below are T cell receptor beta chains from one sample, sequenced in a study of Ad26.COV2.S vaccination and SARS-CoV-2 variants. Produced via immunoSEQ multiplex PCR; TCRdb's table is partial and in-frame only. Of fewer than 600,000 clones detected, around 89% appear once; the ten largest clones hold under 2%. The specimen was peripheral blood, collected in a trial of Ad26.COV2.S vaccine versus placebo. These receptors were obtained from a person between 18 and 59 years old who received the Ad26.COV2.S COVID-19 vaccine or a placebo. Both conserved end residues are part of each CDR3. D genes are given only for firm matches. Some rows mark clone size as missing; the rest say once, few, many or name a class of expanded clone.

D gene: TRBD1; J gene: TRBJ1-5; V gene: TRBV27; clone size: NA; CDR3 DNA: TGTGCCAGCAGCCGAGTCGGGACAGGGAAGTTCAATCAGCCCCAGCATTTT; CDR3 protein: CASSRVGTGKFNQPQHF
D gene: NA; J gene: TRBJ1-6; V gene: TRBV5-1; clone size: few; CDR3 DNA: TGCGCCAGCAGCGCAGGGCCAAATTCACCCCTCCACTTT; CDR3 protein: CASSAGPNSPLHF
D gene: NA; J gene: TRBJ1-1; V gene: TRBV19; clone size: NA; CDR3 DNA: TGTGCCAGTAGTATTAGCCTTATGAACACTGAAGCTTTCTTT; CDR3 protein: CASSISLMNTEAFF
D gene: TRBD2; J gene: TRBJ2-1; V gene: TRBV19; clone size: few; CDR3 DNA: TGTGCCAGTAGCTTCAGCGGGACGAGCTCCTACAATGAGCAGTTCTTC; CDR3 protein: CASSFSGTSSYNEQFF
D gene: NA; J gene: TRBJ1-2; V gene: TRBV3-1/TRBV3-2; clone size: NA; CDR3 DNA: TGTGCCAGCAGCCAGTTTGGGGTCAACTATGGCTACACCTTC; CDR3 protein: CASSQFGVNYGYTF
D gene: TRBD1; J gene: TRBJ1-2; V gene: TRBV6-5; clone size: NA; CDR3 DNA: TGTGCCAGCAGTTCCGGGGGGACAGGGTCAGGTGGCTACACCTTC; CDR3 protein: CASSSGGTGSGGYTF
D gene: NA; J gene: TRBJ1-5; V gene: TRBV4-1; clone size: NA; CDR3 DNA: TGCGCCAGCAGCCAAGATCAAGGTCAGCCCCAGCATTTT; CDR3 protein: CASSQDQGQPQHF
D gene: NA; J gene: TRBJ2-1; V gene: TRBV4-1; clone size: NA; CDR3 DNA: TGCGCCAGCAGCCAAGAGGGCCATTCCTCCAATGAGCAGTTCTTC; CDR3 protein: CASSQEGHSSNEQFF
D gene: NA; J gene: TRBJ1-6; V gene: TRBV7-6; clone size: NA; CDR3 DNA: TGTGCCAGCAGCCGCGGTTCGGGGGGTGAGAATTCACCCCTCCACTTT; CDR3 protein: CASSRGSGGENSPLHF
D gene: NA; J gene: TRBJ2-5; V gene: TRBV2; clone size: NA; CDR3 DNA: TGTGCCAGCAGTGAACGATCTATACAGGGAGCGTACCAAGAGACCCAGTACTTC; CDR3 protein: CASSERSIQGAYQETQYF
D gene: TRBD1; J gene: TRBJ2-2; V gene: TRBV7-6; clone size: NA; CDR3 DNA: TGTGCCAGCAGCTCCCTCCTCGGGACAGGGATTAACACCGGGGAGCTGTTTTTT; CDR3 protein: CASSSLLGTGINTGELFF
D gene: TRBD2; J gene: TRBJ2-1; V gene: TRBV5-1; clone size: NA; CDR3 DNA: TGCGCCAGCAGCGGAACCACTAGCGGGAGCACCAATGAGCAGTTCTTC; CDR3 protein: CASSGTTSGSTNEQFF
D gene: NA; J gene: TRBJ2-7; V gene: TRBV10-3; clone size: NA; CDR3 DNA: TGTGCCATCAGTGAGGGGGGGTACGAGCAGTACTTC; CDR3 protein: CAISEGGYEQYF
D gene: NA; J gene: TRBJ2-2; V gene: TRBV3-1/TRBV3-2; clone size: NA; CDR3 DNA: TGTGCCAGCAGCCCCGGGACACCGAACACCGGGGAGCTGTTTTTT; CDR3 protein: CASSPGTPNTGELFF
D gene: TRBD1; J gene: TRBJ2-3; V gene: TRBV9; clone size: NA; CDR3 DNA: TGTGCCAGCAGCGTAGCGGGACAGGGAAGAGATACGCAGTATTTT; CDR3 protein: CASSVAGQGRDTQYF
D gene: TRBD1; J gene: TRBJ2-5; V gene: TRBV10-3; clone size: NA; CDR3 DNA: TGTGCCATCAAGACAGGGGAGTATGAGACCCAGTACTTC; CDR3 protein: CAIKTGEYETQYF
D gene: TRBD1; J gene: TRBJ2-7; V gene: TRBV7-9; clone size: few; CDR3 DNA: TGTGCCAGCAGCCCCCGGGACAGTAACTACGAGCAGTACTTC; CDR3 protein: CASSPRDSNYEQYF
D gene: NA; J gene: TRBJ2-7; V gene: TRBV4-2; clone size: NA; CDR3 DNA: TGTGCCAGCAGCCAAGTTGCAAATGGGGGGAGCGAAGAGCAGTACTTC; CDR3 protein: CASSQVANGGSEEQYF
D gene: NA; J gene: TRBJ2-3; V gene: TRBV25-1; clone size: NA; CDR3 DNA: TGTGCCAGCAGTGAACCACCCGATACGCAGTATTTT; CDR3 protein: CASSEPPDTQYF
D gene: NA; J gene: TRBJ2-2; V gene: TRBV5-1; clone size: once; CDR3 DNA: TGCGCCAGCAGCACACTGACAGTCGCGAACACCGGGGAGCTGTTTTTT; CDR3 protein: CASSTLTVANTGELFF
D gene: NA; J gene: TRBJ2-5; V gene: TRBV28; clone size: NA; CDR3 DNA: TGTGCCAGCAAGGGATGGAGGGTGGGGACCCAGTACTTC; CDR3 protein: CASKGWRVGTQYF
D gene: NA; J gene: TRBJ1-6; V gene: TRBV28; clone size: NA; CDR3 DNA: TGTGCCAGCAGTTTAAGTCGTTCGGGGGGGCTATCCTATAATTCACCCCTCCACTTT; CDR3 protein: CASSLSRSGGLSYNSPLHF
D gene: NA; J gene: TRBJ1-6; V gene: TRBV5-1; clone size: few; CDR3 DNA: TGCGCCAGCAGCTTGGGCGACGCTCTGAATTCACCCCTCCACTTT; CDR3 protein: CASSLGDALNSPLHF
D gene: TRBD2; J gene: TRBJ2-3; V gene: TRBV18; clone size: NA; CDR3 DNA: TGTGCCAGCTCACCCGTTGTAGCGGGAGTGGGAGATACGCAGTATTTT; CDR3 protein: CASSPVVAGVGDTQYF
D gene: TRBD1; J gene: TRBJ1-2; V gene: TRBV28; clone size: few; CDR3 DNA: TGTGCCAGCAGTAGGGGGGACAGGGCGTCGGGTGGCTACACCTTC; CDR3 protein: CASSRGDRASGGYTF
D gene: NA; J gene: TRBJ1-5; V gene: TRBV28; clone size: once; CDR3 DNA: TGTGCCAGCAGTTTTCCCTCAGATAGCAATCAGCCCCAGCATTTT; CDR3 protein: CASSFPSDSNQPQHF
D gene: NA; J gene: TRBJ1-2; V gene: TRBV10-3; clone size: NA; CDR3 DNA: TGTGCCATCAGTGTCGACGGCAACTATGGCTACACCTTC; CDR3 protein: CAISVDGNYGYTF
D gene: NA; J gene: TRBJ1-6; V gene: TRBV28; clone size: NA; CDR3 DNA: TGTGCCAGCAGCCCCGGGCAGGGGATAGAGTCACCCCTCCACTTT; CDR3 protein: CASSPGQGIESPLHF
D gene: NA; J gene: TRBJ1-1; V gene: TRBV15; clone size: NA; CDR3 DNA: TGTGCCACCGCCAGTCAGCTAGAGAACACTGAAGCTTTCTTT; CDR3 protein: CATASQLENTEAFF
D gene: TRBD1; J gene: TRBJ2-7; V gene: TRBV18; clone size: NA; CDR3 DNA: TGTGCCAGCTCACCATACTTCGAGACAGGGGTCCTGGGGGAGCAGTACTTC; CDR3 protein: CASSPYFETGVLGEQYF
D gene: TRBD2; J gene: TRBJ2-1; V gene: TRBV28; clone size: NA; CDR3 DNA: TGTGCCAGCAGTTCTCCCGGGACTAGCGGAGACCTGGGTATGGGTGAGCAGTTCTTC; CDR3 protein: CASSSPGTSGDLGMGEQFF
D gene: TRBD1; J gene: TRBJ1-6; V gene: TRBV11-2; clone size: NA; CDR3 DNA: TGTGCCAGCAGCTTAGGGACAGGGGAAAGACCCCTCCACTTT; CDR3 protein: CASSLGTGERPLHF
D gene: NA; J gene: TRBJ1-1; V gene: TRBV7-9; clone size: NA; CDR3 DNA: TGTGCCAGTAGGAGTCTTATGAACACTGAAGCTTTCTTT; CDR3 protein: CASRSLMNTEAFF
D gene: TRBD2; J gene: TRBJ2-7; V gene: TRBV7-2; clone size: NA; CDR3 DNA: TGTGCCAGCAGCTTAGTTTCCGGGCTAGCGGAAACCTTGGAGCAGTACTTC; CDR3 protein: CASSLVSGLAETLEQYF
D gene: NA; J gene: TRBJ2-7; V gene: TRBV28; clone size: NA; CDR3 DNA: TGTGCCAGTCAGAGGGGATCTCTAGTGCAGTACTTC; CDR3 protein: CASQRGSLVQYF
D gene: TRBD1; J gene: TRBJ1-4; V gene: TRBV14; clone size: NA; CDR3 DNA: TGTGCCAGCAGCCTGCACGCTGTGGGGACAGGGGGCCAAGAACTGTTTTTT; CDR3 protein: CASSLHAVGTGGQELFF
D gene: NA; J gene: TRBJ2-7; V gene: TRBV2; clone size: NA; CDR3 DNA: TGTGCCAGCAGTAGCCGGGTCTTAGGGCCCTACGAGCAGTACTTC; CDR3 protein: CASSSRVLGPYEQYF